The 17 T cell receptor beta chains below all came from one sample that was sequenced in a study of cytomegalovirus exposure and HLA in healthy donors. The PCR used 60 Vbeta and 13 Jbeta primers. The protocol was immunoSEQ multiplex PCR, while the TCRdb copy is restricted to in-frame clones and leaves out a portion. The sample lists 120,000 or so clones, around 75% occurring once. Sequenced input: PBMCs. These TCRs come from a woman between 45 and 65 years old in good health and CMV-seropositive.

The chain joins TRBV9 to TRBJ1-3; D possibly corresponds to TRBD1 (5 bases). V shed 3 bases and J shed 3 bases, with 16 bases lying between them. The CDR3 is 16 residues long. Germline V gives CDR1 SGDLS, CDR2 YYNGEE. CDR3 DNA: TGTGCCAGCAGCGAGAGAGGACACCAGAGTGGAAACACCATATATTTT. Protein: CASSERGHQSGNTIYF.

V and J are TRBV6-6 and TRBJ2-5, with D perhaps matching TRBD1 (5 bases). The V and J ends lost 0 bases and 2 bases respectively, with 10 bases between them. Per germline, CDR1 MNHNY and CDR2 SVGAGI (reference sequence). The CDR3 is 15 residues long. This CDR3 reads CASSYSQGVQETQYF. In DNA form, the CDR3 reads TGTGCCAGCAGTTACTCACAAGGGGTTCAAGAGACCCAGTACTTC.

This chain connects TRBV29-1 to TRBJ2-7, with a weak D call TRBD1 (6 bases). Germline CDR1 reads SQVTM; CDR2 reads ANQGSEA. CDR3 length equals 12 residues. V shed 7 bases and J shed 0 bases, with 10 bases lying between them. CDR3 DNA sequence: TGCAGCGCCACAGGGTTCTCCTACGAGCAGTACTTC. It yields the protein CSATGFSYEQYF.

CDR3 loop: CASSETVFVSIEGDIQYF. Here the CDR3 DNA reads TGTGCCAGCAGTGAAACTGTATTCGTGTCGATCGAGGGAGACATTCAGTACTTC. The V and J genes are TRBV6-1 and TRBJ2-4, with D tentatively TRBD2 (5 bases). Germline CDR1 MNHNS, CDR2 SASEGT. V dropped 2 bases and J dropped 8 bases, with 25 bases sitting between them. The CDR3 sequence is 18 residues long.

This chain connects TRBV6-4 to TRBJ2-7; maybe TRBD1 (6 bases). CDR1 is MRHNA and CDR2 is SNTAGT in the germline V gene. This CDR3 spans 14 amino acids. V dropped 6 bases and J dropped 0 bases, with 12 bases sitting between them. The CDR3 is CASSPDRSSYEQYF. CDR3 nucleotide sequence: TGTGCCAGCAGCCCCGACAGGAGCTCCTACGAGCAGTACTTC.

The chain uses TRBV19 and TRBJ2-5; D ambiguous. Per the germline V gene, CDR1 is LNHDA and CDR2 is SQIVND (reference sequence). V dropped 10 bases and J dropped 5 bases, with 5 bases sitting between them. The CDR3 is 9 residues long. The CDR3 reads CATSETQYF. The CDR3 region has the DNA TGTGCCACTTCCGAGACCCAGTACTTC. The full variable domain, rest sourced from reference TRBV19 and TRBJ2-5, is DGGITQSPKYLFRKEGQNVTLSCEQNLNHDAMYWYRQDPGQGLRLIYYSQIVNDFQKGDIAEGYSVSREKKESFPLTVTSAQKNPTAFYLCATSETQYFGPGTRLLVL.

The genes are TRBV19 and TRBJ1-6, with D possibly matching TRBD1 (5 bases). The CDR3 loop spans 14 amino acids. Deletions cut 3 bases from V and 6 bases from J, with 9 bases between. The germline V gene encodes CDR1 LNHDA and CDR2 SQIVND (reference sequence). CDR3: CASSIQGLNSPLHF. CDR3 nucleotide sequence: TGTGCCAGTAGTATCCAGGGCCTTAATTCACCCCTCCACTTT.

This chain links TRBV4-1 with TRBJ2-1; weak D call: TRBD2 (5 bases). V was clipped by 5 bases and J by 6 bases, with 11 bases between them. The germline CDR1 and CDR2 sequences are MGHRA and YSYEKL. The CDR3 runs to 13 residues. CDR3 region: CASSFTRPNEQFF. The CDR3 DNA reads TGCGCCAGCAGCTTCACTAGACCCAATGAGCAGTTCTTC.

The rearrangement links TRBV7-3 to TRBJ2-5; TRBD2 aligns across 9 bases. The CDR3 loop spans 17 amino acids. J gave up 4 bases and V 1 base, and 10 bases lay outside the gene matches. CDR1 SGHTA and CDR2 FQGTGA come from the germline V gene. Here the CDR3 DNA reads TGTGCCAGCAGCTTAAAAGGGGGGCTAGCGGGATTAGAGACCCAGTACTTC. This sequence encodes CASSLKGGLAGLETQYF.

The chain couples TRBV9 to TRBJ1-1; D gene ambiguous. Germline V gene data show CDR1 as SGDLS and CDR2 as YYNGEE. Trimming took 4 bases from V and 4 from J, leaving 11 bases between them. The CDR3 consists of 13 residues. The CDR3 region is CASSLGLGTEAFF. CDR3 nucleotide sequence: TGTGCCAGCAGCCTAGGACTCGGCACTGAAGCTTTCTTT.

The chain has TRBV9 and TRBJ2-2; TRBD1 matches 11 bases. Trimming took 4 bases from V and 6 from J; bases not matched to a gene: 8. CDR1 SGDLS and CDR2 YYNGEE come from the germline V gene. This CDR3 region has 16 residues. CDR3 region: CASSTGTGGVAGELFF. The CDR3 DNA is TGTGCCAGCAGCACAGGGACAGGGGGTGTCGCCGGGGAGCTGTTTTTT.

The chain recombines TRBV6-6 with TRBJ2-1; 10 nucleotides match TRBD2. Germline-derived CDR1 and CDR2 are MNHNY and SVGAGI (reference sequence). The CDR3 totals 13 residues. V lost 5 bases to trimming and J lost 10 bases; unmatched junction nucleotides: 5. CDR3 sequence: CASSPFSGGEQFF. In DNA, the CDR3 is TGTGCCAGCAGTCCTTTTAGCGGGGGGGAGCAGTTCTTC.

The chain couples TRBV7-9 to TRBJ2-7; the match to TRBD1 covers 8 bases. This CDR3 comprises 15 residues. V was pared by 4 bases and J by 4 bases, with 9 bases of the junction left unmatched. The V gene's germline CDR1 is SEHNR and CDR2 FQNEAQ (reference sequence). As DNA, the CDR3 is TGTGCCAGCAGCTCCCCAGGGGGCGCAAGGTACGAGCAGTACTTC. Encoded protein: CASSSPGGARYEQYF.

The chain couples TRBV27 to TRBJ1-4, with 7 bases that match TRBD1. V shed 5 bases, J shed 10 bases, and the junction held 10 bases outside the gene matches. The CDR3 spans 14 residues. Looked up from germline, CDR1 is MNHEY and CDR2 is SMNVEV (reference sequence). The CDR3 here is CASSPGTAQGKLFF. For the CDR3, the DNA is TGTGCCAGCAGTCCGGGGACAGCTCAGGGAAAACTGTTTTTT.

The chain carries TRBV12-5 and TRBJ2-5, with D unresolved. The V gene lost 7 bases and the J gene lost 1 base, with 13 bases spanning the gap. Germline V gene sequence: CDR1 LGHNT, CDR2 FRNRAP. CDR3 length equals 14 residues. The CDR3: CASDLGQVQETQYF. In nucleotides, the CDR3 is TGTGCTAGTGATTTAGGCCAGGTCCAAGAGACCCAGTACTTC.

This clone turned up a few times. The V call is TRBV5-1, the J call TRBJ2-7; TRBD2 matches 9 bases. This CDR3 has 14 amino acids. Losses at the gene ends were 4 bases for V and 1 base for J; bases not matched to a gene: 3. Germline V lookup: CDR1 SGHRS, CDR2 YFSETQ. CDR3 region: CASSQGLASYEQYF. The DNA of the CDR3 is TGCGCCAGCAGCCAAGGACTAGCGTCCTACGAGCAGTACTTC. Full variable domain (missing parts from reference TRBV5-1 and TRBJ2-7): KAGVTQTPRYLIKTRGQQVTLSCSPISGHRSVSWYQQTPGQGLQFLFEYFSETQRNKGNFPGRFSGRQFSNSRSEMNVSTLELGDSALYLCASSQGLASYEQYFGPGTRLTVT.

The chain uses TRBV5-1 and TRBJ2-2; D gene ambiguous. Trimming removed 2 bases from V and 0 bases from J, with 8 bases in between. The CDR3 consists of 15 residues. Germline-derived CDR1 and CDR2 are SGHRS and YFSETQ. In nucleotides, the CDR3 is TGCGCCAGCAGCTTTGCAGCGACGAACACCGGGGAGCTGTTTTTT. This encodes CASSFAATNTGELFF.